The 2 T cell receptor beta chains below all came from one sample that was sequenced in a study of blood T cell repertoires in COVID-19. Here immunoSEQ multiplex PCR was the method, and the copy in TCRdb shows in-frame clones only, minus some. The profile shows under 300,000 clones, more than 75% of them singletons. Input material: peripheral blood. The receptors originated from a woman in her thirties or forties who had recovered from COVID-19.

The table lists this clone with a count of one. This chain connects TRBV9 to TRBJ2-3, with 7 bases lining up with TRBD1. The CDR3 is 16 residues long. Germline V gene sequence: CDR1 SGDLS, CDR2 YYNGEE. The trim removed 3 bases at V and 1 base at J, leaving 8 bases unmatched. DNA for the CDR3: TGTGCCAGCAGCGCCTCGACAGGGTTCGGCACAGATACGCAGTATTTT. It yields the protein CASSASTGFGTDTQYF.

The rearrangement links TRBV19 to TRBJ2-5; D may be TRBD2 (5 bases). Germline CDR1 is LNHDA and CDR2 is SQIVND (reference sequence). Trimming pared 5 bases from V and 2 bases from J, leaving 9 bases between. CDR3 length equals 13 residues. The CDR3 DNA reads as TGTGCCAGTAGTCTCCGGGGTCAAGAGACCCAGTACTTC. It codes for CASSLRGQETQYF.